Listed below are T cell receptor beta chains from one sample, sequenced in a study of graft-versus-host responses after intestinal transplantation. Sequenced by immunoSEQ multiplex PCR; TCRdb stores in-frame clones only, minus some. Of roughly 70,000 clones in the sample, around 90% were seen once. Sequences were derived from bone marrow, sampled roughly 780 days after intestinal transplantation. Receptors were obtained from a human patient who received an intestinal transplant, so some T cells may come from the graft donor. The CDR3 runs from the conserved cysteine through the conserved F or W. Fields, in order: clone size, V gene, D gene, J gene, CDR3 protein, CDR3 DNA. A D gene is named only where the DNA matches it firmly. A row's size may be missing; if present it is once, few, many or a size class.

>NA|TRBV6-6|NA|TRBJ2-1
CASSYNYLNEQFF
TGTGCCAGCAGTTACAACTATCTCAATGAGCAGTTCTTC
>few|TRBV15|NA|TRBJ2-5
CATKGDETQYF
TGTGCCACCAAAGGGGATGAGACCCAGTACTTC
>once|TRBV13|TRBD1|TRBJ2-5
CASSNRQGLEETQYF
TGTGCCAGCAGCAACCGACAGGGTTTGGAAGAGACCCAGTACTTC
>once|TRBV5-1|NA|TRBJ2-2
CASSLGWERRTGELFF
TGCGCCAGCAGCTTAGGATGGGAGCGGCGCACCGGGGAGCTGTTTTTT
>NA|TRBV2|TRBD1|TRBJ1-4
CASSVHGTATNEKLFF
TGTGCCAGCAGTGTCCATGGGACAGCAACTAATGAAAAACTGTTTTTT
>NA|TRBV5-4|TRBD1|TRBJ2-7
CANSLVSGGAYEQYF
TGTGCCAACAGCTTGGTTTCAGGGGGAGCCTACGAGCAGTACTTC
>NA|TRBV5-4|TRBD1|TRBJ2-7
CASSLAGGTGSNEQYF
TGTGCCAGCAGCTTGGCCGGGGGGACAGGGTCCAACGAGCAGTACTTC
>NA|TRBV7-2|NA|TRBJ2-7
CASSTGTELSEQYF
TGTGCCAGCAGCACCGGGACGGAACTAAGCGAGCAGTACTTC
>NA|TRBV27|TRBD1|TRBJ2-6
CASRPTGARWANVLTF
TGTGCCAGCAGGCCCACAGGGGCGCGGTGGGCCAACGTCCTGACTTTC
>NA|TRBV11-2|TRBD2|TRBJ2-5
CASSQFLAGEETQYF
TGTGCCAGCAGCCAATTCCTAGCGGGAGAAGAGACCCAGTACTTC
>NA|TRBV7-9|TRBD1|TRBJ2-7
CASSFTGGSSYEQYF
TGTGCCAGCAGCTTCACAGGGGGGAGCTCCTACGAGCAGTACTTC
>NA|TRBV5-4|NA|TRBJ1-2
CASSLDGYGYTF
TGTGCCAGCAGCTTGGACGGGTATGGCTACACCTTC
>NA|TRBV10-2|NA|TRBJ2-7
CASSDPGVPYEQYF
TGCGCCAGCAGTGACCCCGGAGTCCCCTACGAGCAGTACTTC
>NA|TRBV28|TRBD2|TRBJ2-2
CASSFSGRNTGELFF
TGTGCCAGCAGTTTTAGCGGGAGAAACACCGGGGAGCTGTTTTTT
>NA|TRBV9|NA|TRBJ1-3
CASSVERAAGNTIYF
TGTGCCAGCAGCGTCGAGAGGGCAGCTGGAAACACCATATATTTT
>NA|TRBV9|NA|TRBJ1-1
CASSEILGTEAFF
TGTGCCAGCAGCGAGATTCTGGGCACTGAAGCTTTCTTT
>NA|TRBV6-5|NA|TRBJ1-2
CASSLQGNYGYTF
TGTGCCAGCAGCCTCCAGGGGAACTATGGCTACACCTTC
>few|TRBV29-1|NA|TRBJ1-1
CSVGSGARGTEAFF
TGCAGCGTTGGTTCGGGAGCCCGAGGCACTGAAGCTTTCTTT
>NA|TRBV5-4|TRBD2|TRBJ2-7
CASSLRGGPEQYF
TGTGCCAGCAGCTTGCGGGGGGGGCCCGAGCAGTACTTC
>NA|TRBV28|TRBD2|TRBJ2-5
CASSTTRPVGLAGKETQYF
TGTGCCAGCAGCACTACGCGACCAGTAGGGCTAGCGGGGAAAGAGACCCAGTACTTC
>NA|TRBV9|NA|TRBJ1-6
CASSVGLSSYNSPLHF
TGTGCCAGCAGCGTAGGACTGAGCTCCTATAATTCACCCCTCCACTTT
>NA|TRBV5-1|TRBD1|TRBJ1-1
CASSQDQGAREAFF
TGCGCCAGCAGCCAAGACCAGGGGGCACGCGAAGCTTTCTTT
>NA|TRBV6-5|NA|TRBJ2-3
CASSTGDTQYF
TGTGCCAGCAGTACTGGGGATACGCAGTATTTT
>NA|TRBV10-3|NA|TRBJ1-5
CAISDTSNQPQHF
TGTGCCATCAGCGACACTAGCAATCAGCCCCAGCATTTT
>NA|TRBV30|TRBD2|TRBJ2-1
CAWSPPGLAGEYEQFF
TGTGCCTGGAGTCCCCCCGGACTAGCGGGAGAATATGAGCAGTTCTTC
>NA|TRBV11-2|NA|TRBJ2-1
CASSLISQTTHNEQFF
TGTGCCAGCAGCTTAATTAGTCAAACAACACACAATGAGCAGTTCTTC
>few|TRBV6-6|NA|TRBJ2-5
CASSYLLTEQETQYF
TGTGCCAGCAGTTACTTGCTGACAGAACAAGAGACCCAGTACTTC
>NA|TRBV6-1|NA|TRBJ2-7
CASSVDSYEQYF
TGTGCCAGCAGTGTGGACAGTTACGAGCAGTACTTC
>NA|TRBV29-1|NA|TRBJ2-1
CSATGPAGEQFF
TGCAGCGCTACGGGGCCCGCGGGCGAGCAGTTCTTC
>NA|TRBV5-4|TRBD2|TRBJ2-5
CASSSPLGGLEQETQYF
TGTGCCAGCAGCTCCCCCCTGGGAGGGCTGGAGCAAGAGACCCAGTACTTC
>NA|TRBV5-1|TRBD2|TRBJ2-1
CASSYNLAGGLNEQFF
TGCGCCAGCAGCTACAATCTAGCGGGGGGGCTTAATGAGCAGTTCTTC
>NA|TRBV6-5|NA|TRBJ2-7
CASSYSGHGTQYF
TGTGCCAGCAGTTACTCGGGCCACGGGACGCAGTACTTC
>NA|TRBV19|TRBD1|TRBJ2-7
CASSSHRGQGSGEQYF
TGTGCCAGTAGTTCCCACCGGGGACAGGGGTCCGGCGAGCAGTACTTC
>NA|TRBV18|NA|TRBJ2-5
CASSPWTAQETQYF
TGTGCCAGCTCACCATGGACAGCGCAGGAGACCCAGTACTTC
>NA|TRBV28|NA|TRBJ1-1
CASASTLRTEAFF
TGTGCCAGCGCATCCACCCTGCGGACTGAAGCTTTCTTT
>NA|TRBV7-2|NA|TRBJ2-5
CASSLFETQYF
TGTGCCAGCAGCTTATTCGAGACCCAGTACTTC
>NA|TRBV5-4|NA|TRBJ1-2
CASTPRDGENYGYTF
TGTGCCAGCACCCCCCGGGACGGGGAGAACTATGGCTACACCTTC
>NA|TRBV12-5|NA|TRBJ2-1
CASGLGGGSENEQFF
TGTGCTAGTGGTTTGGGAGGCGGGTCAGAAAATGAGCAGTTCTTC
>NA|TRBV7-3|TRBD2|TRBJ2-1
CASSFSGGDNEQFF
TGTGCCAGCAGCTTTAGCGGGGGAGACAATGAGCAGTTCTTC
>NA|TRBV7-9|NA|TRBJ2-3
CASALGVDTQYF
TGTGCCAGCGCACTAGGCGTGGATACGCAGTATTTT
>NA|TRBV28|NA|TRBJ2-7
CASSGYSSYEQYF
TGTGCCAGCAGTGGGTATAGCTCCTACGAGCAGTACTTC
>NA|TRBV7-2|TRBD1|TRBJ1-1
CASRLRGRDTEAFF
TGTGCCAGCAGACTCAGGGGGCGGGACACTGAAGCTTTCTTT
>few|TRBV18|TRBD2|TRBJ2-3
CASSPTGGADTQYF
TGTGCCAGCTCACCAACCGGGGGGGCAGATACGCAGTATTTT
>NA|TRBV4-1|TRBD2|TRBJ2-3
CASSQDLGRGVTDTQYF
TGCGCCAGCAGCCAAGATCTCGGGAGGGGGGTCACAGATACGCAGTATTTT
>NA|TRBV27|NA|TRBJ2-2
CASSLGDTGELFF
TGTGCCAGCAGTTTAGGGGACACCGGGGAGCTGTTTTTT
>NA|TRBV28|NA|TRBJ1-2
CASSQTSQGRYGYTF
TGTGCCAGCAGCCAAACCTCACAGGGCCGATATGGCTACACCTTC
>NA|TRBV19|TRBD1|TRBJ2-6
CASTIRGGMGSGANVLTF
TGTGCCAGTACCATAAGAGGGGGCATGGGCTCTGGGGCCAACGTCCTGACTTTC
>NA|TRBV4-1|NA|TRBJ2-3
CASSQGLVGDTQYF
TGCGCCAGCAGCCAAGGACTAGTAGGAGATACGCAGTATTTT
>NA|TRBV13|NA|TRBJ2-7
CASSGGANEQYF
TGTGCCAGCAGCGGGGGGGCGAACGAGCAGTACTTC
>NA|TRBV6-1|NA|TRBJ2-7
CASVRAVRDEQYF
TGTGCCAGCGTCAGGGCAGTAAGGGACGAGCAGTACTTC
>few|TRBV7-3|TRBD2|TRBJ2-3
CASSSSGGADTQYF
TGTGCCAGCAGCTCTAGCGGGGGGGCAGATACGCAGTATTTT
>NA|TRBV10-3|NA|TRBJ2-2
CAISGPSAGELFF
TGTGCCATCAGTGGGCCCTCGGCCGGGGAGCTGTTTTTT
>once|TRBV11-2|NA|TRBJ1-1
CASSLGRGSFRTEAFF
TGTGCCAGCAGCTTAGGGCGGGGCTCGTTTAGGACTGAAGCTTTCTTT
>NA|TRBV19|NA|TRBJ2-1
CASSSRTVSSYNEQFF
TGTGCCAGTAGTTCAAGGACGGTAAGCTCCTACAATGAGCAGTTCTTC